This T cell receptor beta chain was recovered during a study of T cell responses to AZD1222 COVID-19 vaccine. General study results and limits: Among AZD1222 vaccinees, only 5 to 7 were seropositive at baseline. It should be noted that donors were predominantly white British and more often female, and clonal diversity was possibly underestimated. Recipients of two AZD1222 doses showed rising Spike-specific TCR breadth and depth.

Remarks on this clone: What it binds is unknown.

Unmatched junction bases numbered 6, after V lost 4 bases and J lost 6 bases. CDR3 length: 14 residues. Looked up from germline, CDR1 is SGHRS and CDR2 is YFSETQ. Some clones are missing from TCRdb's copy, which holds only in-frame ones; the method was immunoSEQ multiplex PCR. Among about 66,000 clones listed, 70% to 80% were seen once. The chain is built from TRBV5-1 and TRBJ2-3; 9 positions match TRBD1. Source: peripheral blood, taken on day 0 of MenACWY control vaccination. The sequence came from an adult in good health. The CDR3 DNA reads as TGCGCCAGCAGCCCAAGGACAGGGGAGGATACGCAGTATTTT. It codes for CASSPRTGEDTQYF.